This TCR beta chain comes out of a study of OX40 agonist ivuxolimab in advanced cancers. Study context: Administration of intravenous ivuxolimab to patients occurred every 2 weeks at 0.01 to 10 mg/kg. Study results and caveats: More expanded clones were seen, on average, in CD8+ T cells than in CD4+.

J lost 4 bases, V lost 5 bases, and 7 bases had no gene match. The V gene's germline CDR1 is SGHKS and CDR2 YYEKEE (reference sequence). This CDR3 is built from 14 residues. About this clone: Its target is unknown.

Generated by immunoSEQ multiplex PCR, the TCRdb table keeps only in-frame clones and is missing some. The table lists around 97,000 clones, about 80% of them singletons. Autoimmune disease history or systemic immunosuppression disqualified patients. The chain is built from TRBV5-5 and TRBJ2-7, with TRBD1 matching over 9 bases. The sequences come from CD4+ or CD8+ T cells sorted from blood, collected in a trial of the OX40 agonist ivuxolimab. This TCR came from an adult with an advanced solid tumor such as melanoma, head and neck, liver or kidney cancer. Here the CDR3 reads CASRIGTGPYEQYF. CDR3 bases: TGTGCCAGCAGAATCGGGACAGGGCCTTACGAGCAGTACTTC.